Shown below are 3 T cell receptor beta chains from a single sample sequenced in a study of T cell clonality in common variable immunodeficiency. Clones were sequenced by immunoSEQ multiplex PCR, and TCRdb holds only the in-frame ones, with some missing. In total the sample includes fewer than 75,000 clones, none of them seen once. The sequenced material came from peripheral blood mononuclear cells. These receptors were taken from a person aged 18 to 70 in good health.

This clone was found many times. Here the CDR3 reads CASSQRFLGGAANTGELFF. The CDR3 DNA, read in part, is TGTGCCAGTAGTCAGAGGTTTCTGGGCGGGGCTGCGAACACCGGGGAG. The chain links TRBV19 to TRBJ2-2; D is possibly TRBD2 (6 bases). The read halts 3 residues ahead of the CDR3 end, with the missing end drawn from the germline J gene. CDR3 size: 19 residues. The V gene's germline CDR1 is LNHDA and CDR2 SQIVND (reference sequence). Trimming took 5 bases from V and 0 from J, leaving 22 bases between them.

The table lists this clone with many counts. Read coverage stops 3 residues before the CDR3 terminus; the germline J gene supplies the remainder. V is TRBV6-1 and J is TRBJ1-2, with 8 bases aligning to TRBD1. The junction had 8 bases not matched to a gene; V was cut back by 1 base and J by 1 base. This CDR3 comprises 17 residues. Germline V gives CDR1 MNHNS, CDR2 SASEGT. The CDR3 sequence: CASSEGGQADLNYGYTF. The CDR3 bases that were read are TGTGCCAGCAGTGAAGGGGGACAGGCCGACCTTAACTATGGC.

The table lists this clone with many counts. The sequence runs out 3 residues before the end of the CDR3; the remainder is reconstructed from the germline J gene. V is TRBV4-2 and J is TRBJ1-6; D is ambiguous. The CDR3 is 18 residues long. Germline CDR1 reads LGHNA; CDR2 reads YNFKEQ. Trimming left V 0 bases short and J 0 bases short, with 12 bases between. The DNA read from the CDR3 is TGTGCCAGCAGCCAAGAAGTCCTCCGGGGCTCCTATAATTCACCC. The encoded protein is CASSQEVLRGSYNSP. The full CDR3 is CASSQEVLRGSYNSPLHF.